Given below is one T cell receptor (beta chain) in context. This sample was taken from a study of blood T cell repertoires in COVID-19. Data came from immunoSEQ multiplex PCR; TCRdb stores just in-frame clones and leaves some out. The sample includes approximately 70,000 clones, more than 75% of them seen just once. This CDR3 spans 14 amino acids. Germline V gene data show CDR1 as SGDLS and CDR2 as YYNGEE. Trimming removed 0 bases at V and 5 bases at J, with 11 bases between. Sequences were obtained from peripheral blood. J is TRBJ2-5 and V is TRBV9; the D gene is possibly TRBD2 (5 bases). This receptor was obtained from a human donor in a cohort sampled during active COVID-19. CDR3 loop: CASSVEVGGETQYF. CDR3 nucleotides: TGTGCCAGCAGCGTAGAGGTGGGCGGGGAGACCCAGTACTTC.